The 26 T cell receptor beta chains below were found in one sample sequenced in a study of blood T cell repertoires in COVID-19. The protocol was immunoSEQ multiplex PCR, while the TCRdb copy is restricted to in-frame clones and leaves out a portion. The data show 110,000 to 150,000 clones, with just over 85% seen just once and about 1.5% held by the top ten. Sequenced: peripheral blood. These receptors all come from a woman aged 55 to 70 with acute or convalescent COVID-19.

The gene calls are TRBV4-3 and TRBJ2-3, with 13 positions matching TRBD2. CDR3 length equals 17 residues. V gave up 4 bases and J gave up 6 bases; unmatched junction bases: 10. The germline V gene has CDR1 LGHNA and CDR2 YSLEER. The CDR3 spells CASSRRLAGGKGDTQYF. DNA of the CDR3: TGCGCCAGCAGCCGGCGACTAGCGGGGGGTAAAGGGGATACGCAGTATTTT.

The V and J genes are TRBV7-8 and TRBJ2-7; possible D gene TRBD1, 6 bases. V was clipped by 2 bases and J by 4 bases, with 9 bases between them. This CDR3 is 13 amino acids long. Germline CDR1 SGHVS, CDR2 FQNEAQ. CDR3 sequence reads: CASSLTGPYEQYF. CDR3 nucleotides: TGTGCCAGCAGCTTAACAGGGCCTTACGAGCAGTACTTC.

The chain combines TRBV19 with TRBJ2-7; 9 positions match TRBD2. The V segment lost 5 bases and the J segment 0 bases; nucleotides outside the gene matches: 2. The CDR3 length is 14 residues. Germline CDR1 reads LNHDA; CDR2 reads SQIVND (reference sequence). As DNA, the CDR3 is TGTGCCAGTAGTCTAGCGGGGAGCTCCTACGAGCAGTACTTC. This sequence encodes CASSLAGSSYEQYF.

The rearrangement links TRBV5-1 to TRBJ2-1; no firm D call. V dropped 0 bases and J dropped 5 bases, with 9 bases sitting between them. CDR3 length: 14 amino acids. Germline CDR1 reads SGHRS; CDR2 reads YFSETQ. The CDR3 sequence: CASSLAPGNNEQFF. The CDR3 DNA follows: TGCGCCAGCAGCTTGGCTCCAGGTAACAATGAGCAGTTCTTC.

The chain employs TRBV27 and TRBJ1-1; the D is unclear. Germline values: CDR1 MNHEY, CDR2 SMNVEV (reference sequence). The CDR3 spans 13 residues. V lost 5 bases to trimming and J lost 4 bases, with 11 bases between them. Here the CDR3 DNA reads TGTGCCAGCAGTCCGAACTGGGCCACTGAAGCTTTCTTT. Protein sequence: CASSPNWATEAFF.

This chain connects TRBV6-5 to TRBJ2-3; 7 bases match TRBD1. The CDR3 is 15 amino acids. J was trimmed by 2 bases and V by 6 bases; bases with no gene match: 8. The germline gives CDR1 MNHEY, CDR2 SVGAGI. This CDR3 is CASRAQQGYTDTQYF. CDR3 coding DNA: TGTGCCAGCAGGGCCCAACAGGGGTACACAGATACGCAGTATTTT.

V and J are TRBV3-1 (or the pseudogene TRBV3-2) and TRBJ1-1; TRBD1 agrees at 8 bases. V lost 5 bases to trimming and J lost 5 bases; unmatched junction nucleotides: 4. Germline-derived CDR1 and CDR2 are LGHDT and YNNKEL (reference sequence). This CDR3 has 13 residues. CDR3 sequence: CASSGQGMTEAFF. The DNA of the CDR3 is TGTGCCAGCAGCGGACAGGGAATGACTGAAGCTTTCTTT.

The V and J genes are TRBV28 and TRBJ1-2, with D possibly TRBD1 on 5 matching bases. V lost 2 bases, J lost 10 bases, and 14 bases lay in between. Germline values: CDR1 MDHEN, CDR2 SYDVKM. CDR3 length: 13 residues. CDR3 amino acids: CASSLGGVDVYTF. The DNA for the CDR3 is TGTGCCAGCAGTTTAGGAGGGGTTGACGTCTACACCTTC.

The chain has TRBV6-4 and TRBJ1-2; no reliable D call. The CDR3 sequence is 15 residues long. CDR1 is MRHNA, CDR2 SNTAGT, per germline. V lost 6 bases and J lost 7, with 21 bases in between. The CDR3 is CASSESGVTGSGYTF. In DNA, the CDR3 is TGTGCCAGCAGCGAGTCTGGGGTGACCGGGAGTGGCTACACCTTC.

The gene calls are TRBV2 and TRBJ2-7, with a tentative D call TRBD1 (6 bases). The CDR3 has 14 amino acids. The germline V gene encodes CDR1 SNHLY and CDR2 FYNNEI. Trimming took 6 bases from V and 3 from J, leaving 15 bases between them. CDR3 sequence (DNA): TGTGCCAGCAGGAGGGCAGGACAGAACTACGAGCAGTACTTC. Protein product: CASRRAGQNYEQYF. Full variable domain (remainder filled in from reference TRBV2 and TRBJ2-7): EPEVTQTPSHQVTQMGQEVILRCVPISNHLYFYWYRQILGQKVEFLVSFYNNEISEKSEIFDDQFSVERPDGSNFTLKIRSTKLEDSAMYFCASRRAGQNYEQYFGPGTRLTVT.

This rearrangement joins TRBV30 to TRBJ1-2; TRBD1 matches at 8 bases. Unmatched junction bases numbered 6, after V lost 2 bases and J lost 4 bases. This CDR3 is 14 amino acids long. The germline V gene encodes CDR1 GTSNPN and CDR2 SVGIG (reference sequence). The CDR3 spells CAWSSGGYRYGYTF. Written as DNA, the CDR3 is TGTGCCTGGAGTTCAGGGGGCTACCGCTATGGCTACACCTTC.

The gene calls are TRBV2 and TRBJ1-3; D is possibly TRBD1 (6 bases). The ends were cut back, 8 bases at V and 4 bases at J, with 18 bases in the middle. The CDR3 is 15 amino acids. Germline CDR1 is SNHLY and CDR2 is FYNNEI. The CDR3 loop is CASRTQGTGGNTIYF. CDR3 DNA: TGTGCCAGCCGAACTCAGGGGACGGGGGGAAACACCATATATTTT.

The CDR3 is CASSPGAYGRNEQFF. The CDR3 DNA reads as TGTGCCAGCAGCCCTGGGGCATATGGCCGTAATGAGCAGTTCTTC. This chain uses TRBV9 with TRBJ2-1; a weak D match, TRBD1 (5 bases). The ends were cut back, 4 bases at V and 7 bases at J, with 18 bases in the middle. The CDR3 sequence is 15 residues long. Germline V lookup: CDR1 SGDLS, CDR2 YYNGEE.

This clone was observed a few times. This chain uses TRBV19 with TRBJ2-2, with TRBD2 matching over 12 bases. J gave up 1 base and V 1 base, and 4 bases lay outside the gene matches. The CDR3 has 18 amino acids. CDR1 is LNHDA, CDR2 SQIVND, per germline (reference sequence). CDR3 region: CASSIGTSGGLNTGELFF. DNA for the CDR3: TGTGCCAGTAGTATAGGCACTAGCGGGGGGCTGAACACCGGGGAGCTGTTTTTT.

This chain connects TRBV7-9 to TRBJ1-6; TRBD1 agrees at 9 bases. With 5 bases clipped from V and 14 bases from J, the junction kept 16 bases outside the gene matches. The CDR3 has 16 residues. Germline CDR1 and CDR2: SEHNR and FQNEAQ (reference sequence). CDR3 residues: CASSDSLTGGRGSLHF. CDR3 DNA sequence: TGTGCCAGCAGCGATTCTCTGACAGGGGGACGAGGATCCCTCCACTTT.

This rearrangement joins TRBV12-3 or TRBV12-4 to TRBJ1-2; D may be TRBD1 (6 bases). V was shortened by 6 bases and J by 4 bases, with 9 bases between the two germline ends. The CDR3 is 12 amino acids. CDR3: CASSLDSYGYTF. The CDR3 nucleotides are TGTGCCAGCAGCCTGGACAGCTATGGCTACACCTTC.

The chain uses TRBV4-1 and TRBJ1-6, with D possibly matching TRBD1 (6 bases). The CDR3 has 15 residues. The V gene's germline CDR1 is MGHRA and CDR2 YSYEKL. Trimming stripped 3 bases from V and 6 bases from J, with 12 bases between. The CDR3 nucleotides read TGCGCCAGCAGCCAGCCGACAGGTGGTAATTCACCCCTCCACTTT. This encodes CASSQPTGGNSPLHF.

The chain recombines TRBV7-2 with TRBJ1-2, with D unresolved. Germline CDR1 and CDR2: SGHTA and FQGNSA. The CDR3 is made up of 13 amino acids. V shed 5 bases and J shed 7 bases, with 14 bases lying between them. CDR3 in amino acids: CASSPPVRVGYTF. CDR3 nucleotides: TGTGCCAGCAGCCCCCCCGTCCGGGTTGGCTACACCTTC. The full variable domain, with the rest looked up from reference TRBV7-2 and TRBJ1-2, is GAGVSQSPSNKVTEKGKDVELRCDPISGHTALYWYRQSLGQGLEFLIYFQGNSAPDKSGLPSDRFSAERTGGSVSTLTIQRTQQEDSAVYLCASSPPVRVGYTFGSGTRLTVV.

V usage is TRBV11-2 and J usage is TRBJ2-7, with no clear D. V was shortened by 2 bases and J by 6 bases, with 11 bases between the two germline ends. CDR3 size: 13 residues. CDR1 and CDR2 (germline): SGHAT, FQNNGV. The CDR3 protein is CASSLPATREQYF. Written as DNA, the CDR3 is TGTGCCAGCAGCTTACCTGCGACTCGCGAGCAGTACTTC.

The chain uses TRBV28 and TRBJ1-1; no firm D call. Germline V gives CDR1 MDHEN, CDR2 SYDVKM. The length of the CDR3 is 14 residues. Between the trimmed V and J ends, which lost 5 bases and 0 bases, there was a span of 10 bases. DNA for the CDR3: TGTGCCAGCAGTCCCCCCCCAATGAACACTGAAGCTTTCTTT. It codes for CASSPPPMNTEAFF.

This clone has only one observation. This chain links TRBV7-9 with TRBJ1-2; the match to TRBD1 covers 7 bases. Germline trimming cut 7 bases from V and 1 base from J; bases unmatched to any gene: 6. CDR1 SEHNR and CDR2 FQNEAQ come from the germline V gene (reference sequence). The CDR3 contains 14 residues. CDR3 nucleotide sequence: TGTGCCAGCACTCAGGGACAGATTAACTATGGCTACACCTTC. Its translation is CASTQGQINYGYTF.

This clone was counted a single time. This chain joins TRBV10-3 and TRBJ1-2, with 8 bases identical to TRBD1. V lost 0 bases and J lost 4; bases outside the gene matches: 4. The CDR3 sequence is 15 residues long. Germline CDR1 ENHRY, CDR2 SYGVKD. The CDR3 coding sequence is TGTGCCATCAGTGAGTCGGGGGACAGGTCCTATGGCTACACCTTC. Amino acid sequence: CAISESGDRSYGYTF.

The chain recombines TRBV4-2 with TRBJ2-1; 10 bases map to TRBD2. The CDR3 is made up of 16 amino acids. Unmatched junction bases numbered 6, after V lost 3 bases and J lost 4 bases. Germline values: CDR1 LGHNA, CDR2 YNFKEQ. CDR3 amino acids: CASSQSLAGDYNEQFF. The CDR3 nucleotides are TGTGCCAGCAGCCAGTCGCTAGCGGGGGATTACAATGAGCAGTTCTTC.

The chain joins TRBV4-2 to TRBJ1-1, with D uncertain. V lost 3 bases and J lost 1, with 6 bases in between. Germline V gene lookup returns CDR1 LGHNA and CDR2 YNFKEQ. CDR3 size: 13 residues. The CDR3 region has the DNA TGTGCCAGCAGCCACGGGGAGAACACTGAAGCTTTCTTT. Protein sequence: CASSHGENTEAFF.

The chain recombines TRBV6-5 with TRBJ1-5, with 7 bases that match TRBD1. CDR3 length equals 13 residues. Unmatched junction bases numbered 3, after V lost 7 bases and J lost 3 bases. The germline V gene encodes CDR1 MNHEY and CDR2 SVGAGI. This chain's CDR3 is CASKDRANQPQHF. The CDR3 DNA is TGTGCCAGCAAAGACAGGGCCAATCAGCCCCAGCATTTT.

V is TRBV5-4 and J is TRBJ1-1; D is perhaps TRBD1 (5 bases). From germline, CDR1 is SGHNT and CDR2 YYREEE (reference sequence). V was shortened by 6 bases and J by 1 base, with 16 bases between the two germline ends. This CDR3 has 15 amino acids. CDR3 residues: CASTRKGRENTEAFF. CDR3 nucleotide sequence: TGTGCCAGCACCCGAAAGGGCAGGGAGAACACTGAAGCTTTCTTT.